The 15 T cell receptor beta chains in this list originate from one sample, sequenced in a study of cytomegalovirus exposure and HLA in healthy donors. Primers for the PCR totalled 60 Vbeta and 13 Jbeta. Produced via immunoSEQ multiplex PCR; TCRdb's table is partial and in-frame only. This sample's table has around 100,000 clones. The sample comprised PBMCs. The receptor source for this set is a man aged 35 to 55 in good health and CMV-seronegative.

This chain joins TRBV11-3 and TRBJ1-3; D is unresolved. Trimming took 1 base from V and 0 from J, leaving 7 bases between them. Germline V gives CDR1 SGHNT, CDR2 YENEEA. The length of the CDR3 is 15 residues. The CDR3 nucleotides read TGTGCCAGCAGCTTAGGAGAGGGCTCTGGAAACACCATATATTTT. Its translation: CASSLGEGSGNTIYF.

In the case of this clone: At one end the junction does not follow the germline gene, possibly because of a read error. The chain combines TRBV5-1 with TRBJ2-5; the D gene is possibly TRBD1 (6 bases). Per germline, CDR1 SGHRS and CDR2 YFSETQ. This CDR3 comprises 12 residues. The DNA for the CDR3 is TGCGCCAGCAGTTTGGACAGACAGACCCAGTACTTC. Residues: CASSLDRQTQYF.

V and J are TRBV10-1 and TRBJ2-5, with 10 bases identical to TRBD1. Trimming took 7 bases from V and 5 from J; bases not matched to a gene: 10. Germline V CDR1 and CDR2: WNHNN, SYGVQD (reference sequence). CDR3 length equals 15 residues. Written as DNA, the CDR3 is TGCGCCAGCACCCCGGGACAGGGGCAAGGCGAGACCCAGTACTTC. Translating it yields CASTPGQGQGETQYF.

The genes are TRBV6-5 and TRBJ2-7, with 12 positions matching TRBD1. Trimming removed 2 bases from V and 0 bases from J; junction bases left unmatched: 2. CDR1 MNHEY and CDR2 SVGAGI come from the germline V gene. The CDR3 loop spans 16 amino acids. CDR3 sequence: CASSYEGQGASYEQYF. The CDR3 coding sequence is TGTGCCAGCAGTTACGAGGGACAGGGGGCCTCCTACGAGCAGTACTTC.

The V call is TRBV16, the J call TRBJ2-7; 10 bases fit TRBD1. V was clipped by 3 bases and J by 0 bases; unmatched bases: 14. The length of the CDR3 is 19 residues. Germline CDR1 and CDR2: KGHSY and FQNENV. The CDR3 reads CASSQSSPTGGENSYEQYF. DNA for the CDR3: TGTGCCAGCAGCCAGTCATCCCCGACAGGGGGCGAAAACTCCTACGAGCAGTACTTC.

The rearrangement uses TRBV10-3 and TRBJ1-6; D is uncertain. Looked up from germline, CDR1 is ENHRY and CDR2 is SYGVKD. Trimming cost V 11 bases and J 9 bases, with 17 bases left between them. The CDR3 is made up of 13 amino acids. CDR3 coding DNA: TGTGCCCCCCAACCCGCCGACATTTCACCCCTCCACTTT. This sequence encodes CAPQPADISPLHF.

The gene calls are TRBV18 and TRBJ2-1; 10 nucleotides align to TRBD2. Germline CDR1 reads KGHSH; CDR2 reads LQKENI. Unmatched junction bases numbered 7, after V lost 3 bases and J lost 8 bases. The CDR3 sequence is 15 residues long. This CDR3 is CASSPSSGGAYEQFF. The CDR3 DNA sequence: TGTGCCAGCTCACCTTCCAGCGGGGGGGCATATGAGCAGTTCTTC.

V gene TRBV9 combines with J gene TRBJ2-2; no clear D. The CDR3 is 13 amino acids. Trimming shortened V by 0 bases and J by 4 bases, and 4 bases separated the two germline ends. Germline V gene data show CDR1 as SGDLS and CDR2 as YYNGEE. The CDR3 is CASSVVRTGELFF. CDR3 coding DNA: TGTGCCAGCAGCGTAGTTCGCACCGGGGAGCTGTTTTTT.

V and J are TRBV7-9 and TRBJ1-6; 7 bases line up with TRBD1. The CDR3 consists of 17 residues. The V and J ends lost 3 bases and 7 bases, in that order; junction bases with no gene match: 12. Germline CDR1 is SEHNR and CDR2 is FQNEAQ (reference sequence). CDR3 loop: CASSLGGTGDVNSPLHF. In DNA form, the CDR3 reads TGTGCCAGCAGCTTGGGCGGAACAGGGGATGTGAATTCACCCCTCCACTTT.

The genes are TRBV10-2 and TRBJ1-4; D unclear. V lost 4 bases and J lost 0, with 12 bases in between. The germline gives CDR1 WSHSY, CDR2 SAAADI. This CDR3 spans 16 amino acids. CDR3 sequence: CASSGATSATNEKLFF. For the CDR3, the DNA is TGCGCCAGCAGTGGGGCAACATCTGCAACTAATGAAAAACTGTTTTTT.

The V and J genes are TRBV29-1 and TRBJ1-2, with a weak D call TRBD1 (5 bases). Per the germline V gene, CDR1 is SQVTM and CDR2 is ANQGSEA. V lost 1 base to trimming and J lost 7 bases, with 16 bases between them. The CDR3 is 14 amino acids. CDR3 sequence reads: CSVEGQRGSGGYTF. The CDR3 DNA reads TGCAGCGTTGAAGGTCAGCGGGGGTCCGGTGGCTACACCTTC.

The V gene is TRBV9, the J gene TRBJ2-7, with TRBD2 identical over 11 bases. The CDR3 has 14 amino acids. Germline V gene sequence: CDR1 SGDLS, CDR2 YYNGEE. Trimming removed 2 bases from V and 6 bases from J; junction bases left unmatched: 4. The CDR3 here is CASSVLAGGGEQYF. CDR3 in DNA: TGTGCCAGCAGCGTCCTAGCGGGGGGTGGCGAGCAGTACTTC.

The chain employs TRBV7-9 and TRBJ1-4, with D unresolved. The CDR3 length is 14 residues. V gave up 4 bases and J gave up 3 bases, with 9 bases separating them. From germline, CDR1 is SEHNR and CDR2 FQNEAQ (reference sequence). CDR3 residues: CASSSQLANEKLFF. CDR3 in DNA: TGTGCCAGCAGCTCCCAACTGGCTAATGAAAAACTGTTTTTT.

CDR3 loop: CASGQGNQPQHF. The CDR3 coding sequence is TGTGCCAGCGGACAGGGTAATCAGCCCCAGCATTTT. The V gene is TRBV6-5, the J gene TRBJ1-5; 8 bases line up with TRBD1. Germline V gene lookup returns CDR1 MNHEY and CDR2 SVGAGI. The CDR3 is 12 residues long. J lost 4 bases, V lost 8 bases, and 1 base had no gene match.

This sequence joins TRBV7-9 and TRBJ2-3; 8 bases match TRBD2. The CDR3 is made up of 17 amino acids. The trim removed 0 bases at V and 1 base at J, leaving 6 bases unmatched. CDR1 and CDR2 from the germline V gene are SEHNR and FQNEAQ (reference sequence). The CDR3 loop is CASSLAPVAGRTDTQYF. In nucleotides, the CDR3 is TGTGCCAGCAGCTTAGCGCCGGTAGCGGGGCGCACAGATACGCAGTATTTT.